This passage covers 7 T cell receptor beta chains from one sample sequenced in a study of T-cell memory formation after mild COVID-19. TCRdb processed the 5' RACE reads anew with MiXCR; each CDR3 protein has one entry. The table records just over 150,000 distinct CDR3 sequences, roughly 30% of them present only once. Sequencing was done on a sample of PBMCs or a T cell subset sorted from them (not recorded which). All receptors derive from an adult woman who had mild COVID-19 (a few samples of this study predate the infection). Cell type and time point are not known.

This chain links TRBV15 with TRBJ1-5; no reliable D call. Trimming took off 3 bases at V and 6 bases at J, with 6 bases between the two ends. CDR3 length: 12 amino acids. Germline CDR1 LNHNV, CDR2 YYDKDF (reference sequence). CDR3 amino acids: CATSSPFQPQHF. DNA of the CDR3: TGTGCCACCAGCAGTCCTTTTCAGCCCCAGCATTTT.

This clonotype occurred once. This chain links TRBV28 with TRBJ2-6, with D perhaps matching TRBD2 (6 bases). CDR1 MDHEN and CDR2 SYDVKM come from the germline V gene. Trimming took 6 bases from V and 3 from J, leaving 9 bases between them. The CDR3 runs to 14 residues. For the CDR3, the DNA is TGTGCCAGCAGGAGGAGGGATGGGGCCAACGTCCTGACTTTC. This translates into CASRRRDGANVLTF. Full variable domain (missing parts from reference TRBV28 and TRBJ2-6): DVKVTQSSRYLVKRTGEKVFLECVQDMDHENMFWYRQDPGLGLRLIYFSYDVKMKEKGDIPEGYSVSREKKERFSLILESASTNQTSMYLCASRRRDGANVLTFGAGSRLTVL.

The chain has TRBV24-1 and TRBJ2-1; a weak D match, TRBD2 (6 bases). Germline loops: CDR1 KGHDR, CDR2 SFDVKD. V was pared by 10 bases and J by 6 bases, with 12 bases between. This CDR3 has 12 amino acids. CDR3 DNA sequence: TGTGCCACAGAGGGACTCTTCAATGAGCAGTTCTTC. Protein: CATEGLFNEQFF.

This clonotype has a handful of counts. This chain uses TRBV25-1 with TRBJ2-7; 8 nucleotides agree with TRBD1. Looked up from germline, CDR1 is MGHDK and CDR2 is SYGVNS. This CDR3 has 15 amino acids. V shed 2 bases and J 1 base; nucleotides not matched to a gene: 4. The CDR3 region is CASSEGQGPSYEQYF. DNA of the CDR3: TGTGCCAGCAGTGAAGGACAGGGTCCTTCCTACGAGCAGTACTTC.

This clonotype was recorded a few times. The CDR3: CASSILAGSTDTQYF. The CDR3 nucleotides read TGTGCCAGCAGCATTCTAGCGGGCAGCACAGATACGCAGTATTTT. The chain carries TRBV7-9 and TRBJ2-3; 8 bases map to TRBD2. Trimming removed 5 bases from V and 0 bases from J; junction bases left unmatched: 4. Germline V gene sequence: CDR1 SEHNR, CDR2 FQNEAQ (reference sequence). The CDR3 runs to 15 residues.

This clonotype was seen more than once but under ten times. The rearrangement uses TRBV12-3 or TRBV12-4 and TRBJ2-7; unclear D gene. The CDR3 sequence is 14 residues long. Trimming stripped 7 bases from V and 1 base from J, with 14 bases between. Here the CDR3 reads CASTPRLTSYEQYF. The CDR3 DNA reads as TGTGCCAGCACTCCCCGACTGACATCCTACGAGCAGTACTTC.

This clonotype was seen more than once but under ten times. This sequence joins TRBV7-9 and TRBJ2-3, with D possibly matching TRBD2 (5 bases). Germline assignment: CDR1 SEHNR and CDR2 FQNEAQ (reference sequence). V was clipped by 3 bases and J by 2 bases, with 12 bases between them. The CDR3 has 15 amino acids. The CDR3 DNA sequence: TGTGCCAGCAGCTTGGTTGCTAGCCCCACAGATACGCAGTATTTT. This translates into CASSLVASPTDTQYF. Full variable domain (remainder filled in from reference TRBV7-9 and TRBJ2-3): DTGVSQNPRHKITKRGQNVTFRCDPISEHNRLYWYRQTLGQGPEFLTYFQNEAQLEKSRLLSDRFSAERPKGSFSTLEIQRTEQGDSAMYLCASSLVASPTDTQYFGPGTRLTVL.